This is a list of T cell receptor beta chains from one sample in a study of human T cells and chemical hapten exposure. TCRdb used MiXCR to reprocess the RACE reads, holding one entry per CDR3 protein. Among 60,000 to 65,000 distinct CDR3 sequences listed, about 11% were seen once. Here the sequenced sample was whole blood, taken in connection with sensitization to the hapten diphenylcyclopropenone (DPC). These receptors all stem from a woman in her twenties or thirties with alopecia areata. Some clones in this sample may be carry-over from other donors' samples. CDR3s include the opening cysteine and the closing phenylalanine or tryptophan.

TRBV3-2,TRBJ1-1,14,CASSREVTNTEAFF
TRBV18,TRBJ1-5,16,CASSPGNRGSHQPQHF
TRBV28,TRBJ1-2,16,CASSPDRGGWAYGYTF
TRBV28,TRBJ1-1,13,CASTRYTNTEAFF
TRBV27,TRBJ2-2,15,CASSFRDRNTGELFF
TRBV27,TRBJ1-2,17,CASSLSGQGASVRGYTF
TRBV18,TRBJ1-1,13,CASSEGTRTEAFF
TRBV30,TRBJ2-1,12,CAWSDLVVEQFF
TRBV7-8,TRBJ1-3,16,CASSLVARATKNTIYF
TRBV6-2/TRBV6-3,TRBJ1-3,14,CASSFAGPGNTIYF
TRBV6-2/TRBV6-3,TRBJ2-1,14,CASTIARGNNEQFF
TRBV11-3,TRBJ2-1,18,CASSLDQGGSSSYNEQFF
TRBV18,TRBJ2-2,16,CASSPSGTSNTGELFF
TRBV19,TRBJ2-1,13,CASSTDIYNEQFF
TRBV10-1,TRBJ2-1,15,CASSDYTLGDNEQSF
TRBV7-6,TRBJ2-1,16,CASSLAGHASYNEQFF
TRBV5-1,TRBJ1-6,14,CASTAGTANSPLHF
TRBV7-9,TRBJ1-1,15,CASSFGAGLNTEAFF
TRBV19,TRBJ2-1,16,CASSISVRGLLNEQFF
TRBV6-2/TRBV6-3,TRBJ2-1,12,CASSKTSNEQFF
TRBV7-9,TRBJ2-6,18,CASSLALAAASGANVLTF
TRBV3-1,TRBJ1-1,13,CASTGTGHTEAFF
TRBV14,TRBJ2-5,12,CASSQAHETQYF
TRBV29-1,TRBJ2-5,10,CSVEPVGAHF
TRBV7-9,TRBJ2-4,14,CASSLGLINGIQYF
TRBV9,TRBJ1-2,13,CASSVARDGGYTF
TRBV4-3,TRBJ2-7,15,CASSPQMVQGNEQYF
TRBV7-9,TRBJ2-3,16,CASSWTTSAGADTQYF
TRBV5-5,TRBJ2-5,14,CASSSRLVLETQYF
TRBV30,TRBJ1-4,15,CAWSGRRKPTEKLFF
TRBV5-1,TRBJ2-1,14,CASSFVSSYNEQFF
TRBV5-4,TRBJ2-3,13,CASSSQRTDTQYF
TRBV7-9,TRBJ2-5,16,CASSPSSGGLTETKYF
TRBV18,TRBJ1-1,16,CASSPYEWGGDTEAFF
TRBV10-3,TRBJ1-5,15,CAISVGTAVGQPQHF
TRBV30,TRBJ1-5,13,CAWSAPPDQPQHF
TRBV29-1,TRBJ1-3,11,CSVDAGNTIYF
TRBV5-4,TRBJ2-3,14,CASSSASGADTQYF